The rows below give T cell receptor beta chains drawn from one sample of a study of T cells in Graves' hyperthyroidism and ophthalmopathy. TCRdb fed the multiplex PCR reads into MiXCR, producing one record per CDR3 protein. Found here are about 400,000 distinct CDR3 sequences, about 16% of them singletons; the top ten hold around 20%. The specimen sequenced was blood. These receptor sequences come from a woman aged 55-70 years with Graves' ophthalmopathy. CDR3s include the opening cysteine and the closing phenylalanine or tryptophan. D genes are given only for firm matches. For some rows the clone size is stated as once, few or many, or as a class when expanded; others skip it.

v_gene	j_gene	len	d_gene	abundance	CDR3nt	CDR3aa
TRBV28	TRBJ2-2	16	TRBD2	many	TGTGCCAGCAGCCAACCGGGGGGGCGCGTCACCGGGGAGCTGTTTTTT	CASSQPGGRVTGELFF
TRBV7-2	TRBJ2-1	17	.	many	TGTGCCAGCAGCTTAGATACTGGGGGGCGGCACTACAATGAGCAGTTCTTC	CASSLDTGGRHYNEQFF
TRBV5-1	TRBJ2-6	19	TRBD1	.	TGCGCCAGCAGCTTGGTATTGGGCAGGGGGCGCACTGGGGCCAACGTCCTGACTTTC	CASSLVLGRGRTGANVLTF
TRBV2	TRBJ2-7	15	TRBD2	few	TGTGCCAGCAGTGCGGCTAGCGGGAGAGTATACGAGCAGTACTTC	CASSAASGRVYEQYF
TRBV24-1	TRBJ2-1	16	TRBD1	few	TGTGCCACCAGTGATGGGGACGGGACAGCTCGCAATGAGCAGTTCTTC	CATSDGDGTARNEQFF
TRBV10-1	TRBJ2-1	13	.	many	TGCGCCAGCAGTGGGACTATGGCCAATGAGCAGTTCTTC	CASSGTMANEQFF
TRBV18	TRBJ2-4	15	TRBD1	many	TGTGCCAGCTCACCACAGGGACAGAGCAAAAACATTCAGTACTTC	CASSPQGQSKNIQYF
TRBV27	TRBJ1-3	14	.	.	TGTGCCAGCAGAGGCAGACTCTCTGGAAACACCATATATTTT	CASRGRLSGNTIYF
TRBV28	TRBJ2-3	15	.	many	TGTGCCAGTGCCCGCTCCGCCCCCCGCACAGATACGCAGTATTTT	CASARSAPRTDTQYF
TRBV7-8	TRBJ2-2	17	TRBD1	few	TGTGCCAGCAGGGGGAACAGGGGCCTCCCGAACACCGGGGAGCTGTTTTTT	CASRGNRGLPNTGELFF
TRBV29-1	TRBJ2-7	12	TRBD1	.	TGCAGTGTGAGGGGGCCCGGGGAAGAGCAGTACTTC	CSVRGPGEEQYF
TRBV28	TRBJ2-4	15	TRBD1	.	TGTGCCAGCAGTTTGTCATTGGACAGGGATAACATTCAGTACTTC	CASSLSLDRDNIQYF
TRBV20-1	TRBJ2-5	13	TRBD2	few	TGCAGTGCTACGACTAGCGGGAGAGAGACCCAGTACTTC	CSATTSGRETQYF
TRBV6-1	TRBJ2-7	12	.	many	TGTGCCACCGCGCGGACTGGCTACGAGCAGTACTTC	CATARTGYEQYF
TRBV5-1	TRBJ2-1	13	.	few	TGCGCCAGCAGCTTGGTTAGAAACAATGAGCAGTTCTTC	CASSLVRNNEQFF
TRBV28	TRBJ2-2	14	.	many	TGTGCCAGCAGTTGGGGGCGCGGCACCGGGGAGCTGTTTTTT	CASSWGRGTGELFF
TRBV2	TRBJ2-5	16	.	many	TGTGCCAGCAGTGAAGGGGGTTTGAGACACCAAGAGACCCAGTACTTC	CASSEGGLRHQETQYF
TRBV7-9	TRBJ1-2	13	TRBD1	many	TGTGCCAGCAGCCCTACGGGACAGCAAGACTACACCTTC	CASSPTGQQDYTF
TRBV20-1	TRBJ2-1	13	.	many	TGCAGTGCGACCCCCGATGGTACTCGCGAGCAGTTCTTC	CSATPDGTREQFF
TRBV2	TRBJ2-7	12	TRBD1	many	TGTGCCAGTACCGGGACAGATTACGAGCAGTACTTC	CASTGTDYEQYF
TRBV2	TRBJ1-5	15	.	.	TGTGCCAGCAGTGAAACAGGGTCGGACAATCAGCCCCAGCATTTT	CASSETGSDNQPQHF
TRBV12-3/TRBV12-4	TRBJ2-4	15	.	many	TGTGCCAGCAGTTTAAATATTATAGCCAAAAACATTCAGTACTTC	CASSLNIIAKNIQYF